This is a list of T cell receptor beta chains from one sample in a study of tumour-infiltrating T cells in Burkitt lymphoma. The protocol was immunoSEQ multiplex PCR, while the TCRdb copy is restricted to in-frame clones and leaves out a portion. Of thousands of clones detected, 12% to 15% appear once; the ten largest clones hold around 3.3%. The sequenced sample was tumor tissue. The receptors were gathered from a human donor with Burkitt lymphoma. The CDR3 runs from the conserved cysteine through the conserved F or W. A D gene is named only where the DNA matches it firmly. Only some rows state a clone size, as once, few, many or a class for expanded clones.

abundance	v_gene	d_gene	j_gene	CDR3aa	CDR3nt
NA	TRBV10-3	TRBD2	TRBJ2-7	CAISSGAGASYEQYF	TGTGCCATCTCTAGCGGGGCAGGGGCCTCCTACGAGCAGTACTTC
NA	TRBV6-6	TRBD2	TRBJ2-3	CASSLGTSGDTDTQYF	TGTGCCAGCAGTCTCGGGACTAGCGGTGACACAGATACGCAGTATTTT
few	TRBV6-1	NA	TRBJ2-5	CASSEIRGRVMAHF	TGTGCCAGCAGTGAAATCCGGGGGCGGGTTATGGCCCACTTC
NA	TRBV9	NA	TRBJ1-6	CASSAGSRNSPLHF	TGTGCCAGCAGCGCGGGGAGTAGAAATTCACCCCTCCACTTT
NA	TRBV5-4	NA	TRBJ1-1	CTSSTGGSTEAFF	TGTACCAGCAGTACGGGAGGTAGCACTGAAGCTTTCTTT
NA	TRBV28	NA	TRBJ2-7	CASLRTGYEQYF	TGTGCCAGTCTTCGGACCGGGTACGAGCAGTACTTC
NA	TRBV4-3	TRBD2	TRBJ2-1	CASSPPSGRPEEQFF	TGCGCCAGCAGCCCCCCTAGCGGGAGGCCGGAGGAGCAGTTCTTC
few	TRBV18	TRBD1	TRBJ1-3	CASSLTGARGPGNTIYF	TGTGCCAGCTCATTGACAGGGGCTCGGGGTCCCGGAAACACCATATATTTT
few	TRBV15	NA	TRBJ1-2	CATSSRPDYGYTF	TGTGCCACCAGCAGCAGACCTGACTATGGCTACACCTTC
few	TRBV6-5	TRBD2	TRBJ2-3	CASRVLAGGPDTQYF	TGTGCCAGCAGGGTACTAGCGGGAGGACCAGATACGCAGTATTTT
NA	TRBV7-2	NA	TRBJ1-5	CASSRGQGLNQPQHF	TGTGCCAGCAGCCGCGGGCAGGGATTAAATCAGCCCCAGCATTTT
NA	TRBV4-3	TRBD1	TRBJ2-2	CASSPRDRGWGTGELFF	TGCGCCAGCAGCCCCAGGGACAGGGGATGGGGCACCGGGGAGCTGTTTTTT
NA	TRBV7-2	NA	TRBJ2-7	CASSLASWDYEQYF	TGTGCCAGCAGCTTAGCGAGCTGGGACTACGAGCAGTACTTC
NA	TRBV5-1	NA	TRBJ2-6	CASSSTVSGANVLTF	TGCGCCAGCAGCTCGACAGTTTCTGGGGCCAACGTCCTGACTTTC
NA	TRBV6-1	NA	TRBJ1-6	CASSEGRGPYNSPLHF	TGTGCCAGCAGTGAAGGCAGGGGTCCGTATAATTCACCCCTCCACTTT
NA	TRBV7-9	TRBD1	TRBJ2-3	CASSAPGQGRTDTQYF	TGTGCCAGCAGTGCACCGGGACAGGGGAGGACAGATACGCAGTATTTT
NA	TRBV9	TRBD1	TRBJ2-2	CASSAPGTGLSGELFF	TGTGCCAGCAGCGCCCCCGGGACAGGGTTATCCGGGGAGCTGTTTTTT
few	TRBV5-3	NA	TRBJ1-1	CARRPKTVNRVAFF	TGTGCCAGAAGACCAAAGACAGTCAACCGGGTAGCTTTCTTT
NA	TRBV5-1	NA	TRBJ1-1	CASSLVSGGMNTEAFF	TGCGCCAGCAGCTTGGTTTCTGGCGGGATGAACACTGAAGCTTTCTTT
few	TRBV25-1	NA	TRBJ1-3	CASSGGGNTIYF	TGTGCCAGCAGTGGGGGGGGAAACACCATATATTTT
NA	TRBV7-9	NA	TRBJ1-2	CASSLAGVYGYTF	TGTGCCAGCAGCTTAGCGGGGGTTTATGGCTACACCTTC
few	TRBV19	NA	TRBJ2-3	CASASSPDTQYF	TGTGCCAGTGCCTCTAGTCCAGATACGCAGTATTTT
few	TRBV6-1	TRBD1	TRBJ2-4	CASSATGSSKNIQYF	TGTGCCAGCAGCGCGACAGGGTCTTCCAAAAACATTCAGTACTTC
few	TRBV6-1	NA	TRBJ1-5	CASMLNSNQPQHF	TGTGCCAGCATGCTGAATAGCAATCAGCCCCAGCATTTT
few	TRBV28	TRBD1	TRBJ2-5	CASSPTGEKTQYF	TGTGCCAGCAGCCCCACAGGGGAGAAGACCCAGTACTTC
NA	TRBV6-6	TRBD1	TRBJ2-1	CASSYVTGAYNEQFF	TGTGCCAGCAGTTACGTGACAGGGGCATACAATGAGCAGTTCTTC
NA	TRBV6-1	TRBD2	TRBJ2-7	CASTSSGRAYEQYF	TGTGCCAGCACCTCTAGCGGGAGGGCCTACGAGCAGTACTTC
NA	TRBV4-3	TRBD2	TRBJ2-3	CASSQARAGGADTQYF	TGCGCCAGCAGCCAAGCCCGCGCGGGAGGGGCGGATACGCAGTATTTT
few	TRBV9	NA	TRBJ1-3	CASSGSGALSGNTIYF	TGTGCCAGCAGCGGTAGTGGGGCCCTCTCTGGAAACACCATATATTTT
few	TRBV5-1	NA	TRBJ2-7	CASSLGRSSYEQYF	TGCGCCAGCAGCTTAGGACGGAGCTCCTACGAGCAGTACTTC
NA	TRBV18	NA	TRBJ2-3	CASSPWGAPTDTQYF	TGTGCCAGCTCACCTTGGGGGGCCCCCACAGATACGCAGTATTTT
large	TRBV5-4	NA	TRBJ1-1	CASSTGGSTEAFF	TGTGCCAGCAGTACGGGAGGTAGCACTGAAGCTTTCTTT
NA	TRBV27	NA	TRBJ2-3	CASNPDSIATDTQYF	TGTGCCAGCAACCCCGACAGTATAGCCACAGATACGCAGTATTTT
few	TRBV13	NA	TRBJ1-1	CASSFGTREDTEAFF	TGTGCCAGCAGCTTCGGAACCAGGGAGGACACTGAAGCTTTCTTT
few	TRBV27	TRBD2	TRBJ2-1	CASSPILAGPLNEQFF	TGTGCCAGCAGTCCGATACTAGCGGGACCACTCAATGAGCAGTTCTTC
NA	TRBV6-6	NA	TRBJ1-5	CASSSGSNQPQHF	TGTGCCAGCAGTAGCGGTAGCAATCAGCCCCAGCATTTT